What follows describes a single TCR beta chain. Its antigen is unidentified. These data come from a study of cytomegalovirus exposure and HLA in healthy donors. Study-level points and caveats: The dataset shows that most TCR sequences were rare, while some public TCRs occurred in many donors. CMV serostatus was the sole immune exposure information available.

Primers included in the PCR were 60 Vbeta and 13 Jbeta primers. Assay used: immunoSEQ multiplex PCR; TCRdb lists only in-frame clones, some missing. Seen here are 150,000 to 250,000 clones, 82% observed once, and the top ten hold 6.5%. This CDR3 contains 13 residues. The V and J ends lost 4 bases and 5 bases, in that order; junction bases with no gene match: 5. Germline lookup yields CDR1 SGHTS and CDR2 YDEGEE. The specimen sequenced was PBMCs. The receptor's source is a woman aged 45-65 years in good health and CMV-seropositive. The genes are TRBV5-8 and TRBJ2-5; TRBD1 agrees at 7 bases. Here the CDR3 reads CASSLGGRETQYF. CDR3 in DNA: TGTGCCAGCAGCCTAGGGGGCCGTGAGACCCAGTACTTC.